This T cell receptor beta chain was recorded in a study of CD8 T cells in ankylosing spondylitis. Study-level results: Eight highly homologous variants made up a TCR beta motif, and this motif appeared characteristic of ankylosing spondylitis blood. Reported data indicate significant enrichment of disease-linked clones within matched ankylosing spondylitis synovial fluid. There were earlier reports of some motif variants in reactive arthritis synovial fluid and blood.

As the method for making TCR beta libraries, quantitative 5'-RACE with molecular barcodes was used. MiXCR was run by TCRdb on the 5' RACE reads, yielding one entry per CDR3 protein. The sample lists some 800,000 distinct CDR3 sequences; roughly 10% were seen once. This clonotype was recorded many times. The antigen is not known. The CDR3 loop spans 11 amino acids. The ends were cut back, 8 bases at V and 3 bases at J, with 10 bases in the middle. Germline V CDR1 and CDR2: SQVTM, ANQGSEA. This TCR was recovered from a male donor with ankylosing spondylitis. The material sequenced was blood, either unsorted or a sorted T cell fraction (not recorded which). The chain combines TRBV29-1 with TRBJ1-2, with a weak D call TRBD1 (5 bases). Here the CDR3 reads CSLGEDYGYTF. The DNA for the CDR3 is TGCAGCCTGGGGGAGGACTATGGCTACACCTTC.